The 21 T cell receptor beta chains listed next were all sequenced from one sample in a study of T cells in Graves' hyperthyroidism and ophthalmopathy. Using RNA transcripts as the source, TCR beta CDR3 regions were amplified. HTBI primers were the set used in a first-round RT-PCR of the TCR CDR3. TCRdb itself ran the multiplex PCR reads through MiXCR, one entry per CDR3 protein. The sample has 150,000 or so distinct CDR3 sequences; over 20% are singletons. Sequencing input: blood. The receptor source for this set is a woman aged 45-65 years with Graves' hyperthyroidism that later progressed to Graves' ophthalmopathy.

This clonotype was counted at least ten times. V is TRBV7-3 and J is TRBJ2-1; D call uncertain. The germline V and J ends were trimmed by 6 bases and 10 bases, with 13 bases remaining between them. Germline CDR1 and CDR2: SGHTA and FQGTGA. The length of the CDR3 is 12 residues. Here the CDR3 reads CASSNTLGEQFF. The CDR3 region has the DNA TGTGCCAGCAGTAACACGCTGGGAGAGCAGTTCTTC.

The chain combines TRBV6-2 or TRBV6-3 with TRBJ1-1; the D is unclear. V was cut by 3 bases and J by 2 bases, with 13 bases left in between. CDR3 size: 15 residues. The germline gives CDR1 MNHEY, CDR2 SVGEGT. DNA of the CDR3: TGTGCCAGCAGTTATGACCCTAGGAGAAACACTGAAGCTTTCTTT. Translating it yields CASSYDPRRNTEAFF.

The V gene is TRBV10-3, the J gene TRBJ1-1; the D is unclear. The CDR3 runs to 11 residues. CDR1 and CDR2 (germline): ENHRY, SYGVKD. Trimming took 4 bases from V and 6 from J, leaving 6 bases between them. The CDR3 spells CAISGRSEAFF. DNA for the CDR3: TGTGCCATCAGTGGGAGGTCTGAAGCTTTCTTT.

The CDR3 DNA sequence: TGTGCCACCAGTGATTTTGGCGGGAACAATGAGCAGTTCTTC. Its protein product is CATSDFGGNNEQFF. The chain joins TRBV24-1 to TRBJ2-1; possibly TRBD2 for D (6 bases). Trimming shortened V by 1 base and J by 5 bases, and 8 bases separated the two germline ends. This CDR3 has 14 residues. Germline lookup yields CDR1 KGHDR and CDR2 SFDVKD.

This clonotype showed up many times. The chain recombines TRBV28 with TRBJ1-6; D call uncertain. Between the trimmed V and J ends, which lost 7 bases and 7 bases, there was a span of 11 bases. The germline V gene encodes CDR1 MDHEN and CDR2 SYDVKM. The CDR3 is 13 amino acids. The CDR3 nucleotides are TGTGCCAGCATCCTTACGGGAAATTCACCCCTCCACTTT. Translation: CASILTGNSPLHF.

This clonotype has a count of ten or more. The chain links TRBV3-1 to TRBJ2-7; tentative D call: TRBD1 (5 bases). Germline-derived CDR1 and CDR2 are LGHDT and YNNKEL (reference sequence). Trimming shortened V by 0 bases and J by 5 bases, and 17 bases separated the two germline ends. The CDR3 has 16 amino acids. CDR3: CASSQERLGRAHEQYF. Here the CDR3 DNA reads TGTGCCAGCAGCCAAGAAAGGCTGGGCAGGGCACACGAGCAGTACTTC.

This clonotype showed up many times. V gene TRBV6-1 combines with J gene TRBJ1-1; D is perhaps TRBD1 (5 bases). Germline V lookup: CDR1 MNHNS, CDR2 SASEGT. V was shortened by 7 bases and J by 5 bases, with 14 bases between the two germline ends. The CDR3 has 13 residues. DNA for the CDR3: TGTGCCAGCACCACAAAGGGGTCTACTGAAGCTTTCTTT. It translates to CASTTKGSTEAFF.

This clonotype was counted a few times. The V and J genes are TRBV9 and TRBJ2-1; perhaps D is TRBD1 or TRBD2 (5 bases each). V was pared by 0 bases and J by 6 bases, with 16 bases between. Per germline, CDR1 SGDLS and CDR2 YYNGEE. The length of the CDR3 is 16 residues. Here the CDR3 DNA reads TGTGCCAGCAGCGTAGGGCAGGGACCTCCAAGCAATGAGCAGTTCTTC. It encodes CASSVGQGPPSNEQFF.

In this sample, this clonotype turned up a few times. V is TRBV11-2 and J is TRBJ2-7, with D perhaps assigned TRBD1 or TRBD2 (6 bases each). V was cut by 0 bases and J by 7 bases, with 13 bases left in between. This CDR3 has 14 residues. Germline V gene data show CDR1 as SGHAT and CDR2 as FQNNGV. For the CDR3, the DNA is TGTGCCAGCAGCTTAGAACGGGGGCTGGGGGAGCAGTACTTC. Encoded protein: CASSLERGLGEQYF.

This clonotype has a count of ten or more. This chain connects TRBV28 to TRBJ2-5, with a weak D call TRBD1 (6 bases). The CDR3 length is 14 residues. Germline V gene sequence: CDR1 MDHEN, CDR2 SYDVKM. Between the trimmed V and J ends, which lost 3 bases and 2 bases, there was a span of 10 bases. The CDR3, as DNA: TGTGCCAGCAGTTTTTCAACAGGGCAAGAGACCCAGTACTTC. This codes for CASSFSTGQETQYF.

Of note for this clonotype: A much larger clone lies one base from this, so it may be a read error. The CDR3 DNA reads TGTGCCAGCAGCTCATTCTATAGCGGGAACACCTACAATGAGCAGTTCTTC. Protein: CASSSFYSGNTYNEQFF. The chain couples TRBV5-5 to TRBJ2-1, with 8 nucleotides matching TRBD2. CDR1 is SGHKS, CDR2 YYEKEE, per germline (reference sequence). Trimming at V came to 3 bases and at J to 2 bases, leaving 10 bases not matched to a gene. This CDR3 is 17 amino acids long.

V is TRBV28 and J is TRBJ2-7, with a possible D match to TRBD1 (6 bases). The CDR3 consists of 15 residues. Germline lookup yields CDR1 MDHEN and CDR2 SYDVKM. V was shortened by 3 bases and J by 5 bases, with 17 bases between the two germline ends. CDR3 in DNA: TGTGCCAGCAGTTTGTACAGGGCGTTTTGGAACGAGCAGTACTTC. As protein: CASSLYRAFWNEQYF.

This clonotype was seen at least ten times. The chain is built from TRBV3-1 and TRBJ1-5, with unresolved D. From germline, CDR1 is LGHDT and CDR2 YNNKEL (reference sequence). Trimming cost V 4 bases and J 3 bases, with 10 bases left between them. This CDR3 is built from 14 residues. The CDR3 reads CASSLGRLNQPQHF. The CDR3 nucleotides read TGTGCCAGCAGCCTCGGACGGCTCAATCAGCCCCAGCATTTT.

Many counts were recorded for this clonotype. The chain recombines TRBV5-1 with TRBJ2-3; D could derive from TRBD1 or TRBD2 (6 bases each). With 2 bases removed from V and 3 bases from J, the gap between germline ends came to 13 bases. The germline V gene encodes CDR1 SGHRS and CDR2 YFSETQ. There are 15 residues in the CDR3. DNA of the CDR3: TGCGCCAGCAGCTTTGAGGAGGGGGTGACAGATACGCAGTATTTT. Its protein is CASSFEEGVTDTQYF.

The chain combines TRBV4-1 with TRBJ1-3; TRBD1 aligns across 7 bases. The CDR3 is made up of 15 amino acids. Germline CDR1 reads MGHRA; CDR2 reads YSYEKL. Trimming at V came to 1 base and at J to 5 bases, leaving 5 bases not matched to a gene. The CDR3 bases are TGCGCCAGCAGCCAAGTCCGGGACAGCCGAAACACCATATATTTT. Encoded protein: CASSQVRDSRNTIYF.

This chain joins TRBV20-1 and TRBJ2-2, with D hard to call. The CDR3 consists of 13 residues. Germline CDR1 DFQATT, CDR2 SNEGSKA (reference sequence). Trimming took off 3 bases at V and 4 bases at J, with 9 bases between the two ends. The CDR3 reads CSASLQITGELFF. The CDR3 coding sequence is TGCAGTGCTAGCCTACAGATCACCGGGGAGCTGTTTTTT.

The table lists this clonotype with a few counts. The chain uses TRBV20-1 and TRBJ2-7; TRBD2 agrees at 8 bases. The CDR3 is 15 amino acids. In germline, CDR1 is DFQATT, CDR2 SNEGSKA (reference sequence). V was clipped by 0 bases and J by 2 bases; unmatched bases: 6. CDR3 DNA: TGCAGTGCTAGAGACAGCGGGAGCCCCGCCTACGAGCAGTACTTC. This translates into CSARDSGSPAYEQYF.

The sample holds a few counts of this clonotype. V is TRBV7-8 and J is TRBJ2-1; D ambiguous. The germline CDR1 and CDR2 sequences are SGHVS and FQNEAQ. V lost 1 base to trimming and J lost 12 bases, with 7 bases between them. CDR3 length: 11 residues. The CDR3 nucleotides read TGTGCCAGCAGCTTAGAATATGGGCAGTTCTTC. It yields the protein CASSLEYGQFF.

This clonotype was picked up many times. This chain uses TRBV7-2 with TRBJ2-7; no firm D call. The ends were cut back, 1 base at V and 6 bases at J, with 10 bases in the middle. This CDR3 is 13 amino acids long. Looked up from germline, CDR1 is SGHTA and CDR2 is FQGNSA. The chain's CDR3 is CASSLVSVGEQYF. CDR3 DNA sequence: TGTGCCAGCAGCTTAGTCAGCGTCGGCGAGCAGTACTTC.

This clonotype was found many times. The chain employs TRBV27 and TRBJ2-7, with TRBD2 matching over 8 bases. Germline V lookup: CDR1 MNHEY, CDR2 SMNVEV (reference sequence). Trimming took 2 bases from V and 4 from J; bases not matched to a gene: 4. CDR3 length: 14 residues. The CDR3, as DNA: TGTGCCAGCAGTTTAGGGACTAGGGGTTACGAGCAGTACTTC. It specifies CASSLGTRGYEQYF.

This clonotype was recorded at least ten times. The chain is built from TRBV11-3 and TRBJ2-1; 14 nucleotides match TRBD2. V was clipped by 0 bases and J by 10 bases; unmatched bases: 5. From germline, CDR1 is SGHNT and CDR2 YENEEA. The CDR3 consists of 16 residues. The DNA for the CDR3 is TGTGCCAGCAGCTTAGAGGGACTAGCGGGAGTCGGGGAGCAGTTCTTC. Translation: CASSLEGLAGVGEQFF.